This T cell receptor (beta chain) was found in a study of cytomegalovirus exposure and HLA in healthy donors. The PCR ran on 60 Vbeta and 13 Jbeta primers. The table came from immunoSEQ multiplex PCR; TCRdb's copy has only in-frame clones and leaves some out. The sample table includes tens of thousands of clones. Concerning this clone itself: Antigen unknown.

Study-wide findings and caveats: There was a cluster of highly shared sequence variants that was likely a sequencing artifact.

Sequencing used PBMCs. The origin of this receptor is a man aged 25 to 40 in good health and CMV-seropositive.

The CDR3 DNA sequence: TGCAGCGGGGGGGACAGGAGCCCTTTGGGCACTGAAGCTTTCTTT. This codes for CSGGDRSPLGTEAFF. The chain has TRBV29-1 and TRBJ1-1; 8 positions agree with TRBD1. V was clipped by 7 bases and J by 4 bases; unmatched bases: 14. The CDR3 extends over 15 amino acids. Germline V gene sequence: CDR1 SQVTM, CDR2 ANQGSEA.